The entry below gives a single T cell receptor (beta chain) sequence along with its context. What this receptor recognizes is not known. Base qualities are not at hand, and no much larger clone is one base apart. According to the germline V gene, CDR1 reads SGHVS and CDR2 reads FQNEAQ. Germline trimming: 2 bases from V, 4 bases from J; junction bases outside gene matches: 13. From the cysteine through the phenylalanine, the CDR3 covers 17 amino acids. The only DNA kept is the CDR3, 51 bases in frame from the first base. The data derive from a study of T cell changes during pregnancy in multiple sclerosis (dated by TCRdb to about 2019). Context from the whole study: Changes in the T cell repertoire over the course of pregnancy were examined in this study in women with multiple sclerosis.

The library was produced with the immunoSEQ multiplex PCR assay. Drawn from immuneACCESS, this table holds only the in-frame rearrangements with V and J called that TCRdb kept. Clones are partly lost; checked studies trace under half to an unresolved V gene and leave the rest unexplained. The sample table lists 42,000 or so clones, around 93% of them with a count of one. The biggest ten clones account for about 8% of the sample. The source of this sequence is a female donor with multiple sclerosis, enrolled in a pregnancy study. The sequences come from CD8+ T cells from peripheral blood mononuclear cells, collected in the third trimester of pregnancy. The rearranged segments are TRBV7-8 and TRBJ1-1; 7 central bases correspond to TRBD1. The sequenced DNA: TGTGCCAGCAGCTTAAACCAACAGGGGTTTAGGGGCACTGAAGCTTTCTTT. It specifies CASSLNQQGFRGTEAFF.